The T cell receptor beta chain described here comes from a study of shared clonotypes between healthy human individuals. The CDR3 consists of 16 residues. The V gene's germline CDR1 is MDHEN and CDR2 SYDVKM. V was clipped by 6 bases and J by 0 bases, with 15 bases between them. Data came from immunoSEQ multiplex PCR; TCRdb stores just in-frame clones and leaves some out. Among around 2.5 million clones listed, 93% were seen once. The gene calls are TRBV28 and TRBJ1-5, with D perhaps TRBD1 (6 bases). Material: naive CD4+ T cells from PBMCs. Described subset: CD45RA+ positively selected. This receptor was obtained from a man aged 18 to 30 in good health. Some clones in this sample may be carry-over from other donors' samples. The CDR3 region has the DNA TGTGCCAGCAGACCGGAGGGGGAGGGTAGCAATCAGCCCCAGCATTTT. Protein sequence: CASRPEGEGSNQPQHF.